This TCR beta chain was obtained from a study of blood T cell repertoires in COVID-19. This clone was seen a single time. The protocol was immunoSEQ multiplex PCR, while the TCRdb copy is restricted to in-frame clones and leaves out a portion. The data show some 70,000 clones, around 87% seen once. The sequenced sample was peripheral blood. The receptor was derived from a man aged 50-60 years with active COVID-19.

The CDR3 nucleotides read TGTGCCACACAAGCTAACTATGGCTACACCTTC. It encodes CATQANYGYTF. The chain carries TRBV24-1 and TRBJ1-2; D not resolved. This CDR3 region has 11 residues. The germline V gene encodes CDR1 KGHDR and CDR2 SFDVKD. V lost 10 bases and J 0 bases, leaving 5 bases between the germline ends.